These 27 T cell receptor beta chains came from one sample sequenced in a study of beta chain features in type 1 diabetes. Of the isolated RNA, all was reverse transcribed, and so the sequenced material was expressed TCRB transcripts. Generated by immunoSEQ multiplex PCR, the TCRdb table keeps only in-frame clones and is missing some. The sample lists about 290,000 clones, about 8% occurring once. The sequenced sample was central memory CD4+ T cells from blood. These receptors were collected from a woman under 30 in good health.

There are a few counts of this clone. The rearrangement joins TRBV6-5 to TRBJ2-7; TRBD2 might be the D (6 bases). CDR3 length: 13 amino acids. V gave up 4 bases and J gave up 6 bases, with 13 bases separating them. CDR1 and CDR2 (germline): MNHEY, SVGAGI. CDR3 region: CASSSPGSREQYF. CDR3 nucleotides: TGTGCCAGCAGTTCTCCCGGGAGTCGCGAGCAGTACTTC.

Many counts were recorded for this clone. The chain recombines TRBV7-3 with TRBJ2-3; TRBD1 agrees at 7 bases. The trim removed 1 base at V and 2 bases at J, leaving 3 bases unmatched. CDR1 is SGHTA, CDR2 FQGTGA, per germline. This CDR3 spans 15 amino acids. CDR3 loop: CASSLMGTATDTQYF. For the CDR3, the DNA is TGTGCCAGCAGCTTAATGGGGACAGCCACAGATACGCAGTATTTT.

The sample holds a few counts of this clone. V is TRBV4-3 and J is TRBJ2-3; D unclear. Germline V gives CDR1 LGHNA, CDR2 YSLEER. Trimming cost V 0 bases and J 4 bases, with 8 bases left between them. The CDR3 loop spans 14 amino acids. The CDR3 reads CASSQDGFSDTQYF. The CDR3 bases are TGCGCCAGCAGCCAAGATGGCTTTTCAGATACGCAGTATTTT.

The chain uses TRBV7-9 and TRBJ1-6; D remains ambiguous. V was pared by 6 bases and J by 7 bases, with 7 bases between. Germline V CDR1 and CDR2: SEHNR, FQNEAQ (reference sequence). The CDR3 has 12 residues. DNA of the CDR3: TGTGCCAGCAGGGGAGGGAATTCACCCCTCCACTTT. This translates into CASRGGNSPLHF.

This clone was detected ten times or more. This chain joins TRBV4-3 and TRBJ2-3; 8 bases line up with TRBD2. CDR1 is LGHNA, CDR2 YSLEER, per germline. This CDR3 has 17 residues. Trimming removed 4 bases from V and 1 base from J; junction bases left unmatched: 10. The CDR3 DNA reads as TGCGCCAGCAGCCTGTTCGCGGGAGGAGGGGGCACAGATACGCAGTATTTT. It codes for CASSLFAGGGGTDTQYF.

This clone was found a few times. The chain carries TRBV7-2 and TRBJ1-4, with D hard to call. The CDR3 contains 14 residues. Germline V lookup: CDR1 SGHTA, CDR2 FQGNSA. V was trimmed by 3 bases and J by 4 bases, leaving 9 bases between them. The CDR3 sequence is CASSFSGFNEKLFF. The CDR3 DNA is TGTGCCAGCAGCTTTTCGGGGTTTAATGAAAAACTGTTTTTT.

The chain uses TRBV27 and TRBJ2-7; 8 bases agree with TRBD1. Germline V gives CDR1 MNHEY, CDR2 SMNVEV (reference sequence). The CDR3 spans 17 residues. Trimming cost V 5 bases and J 3 bases; bases outside gene matches: 15. The CDR3 DNA is TGTGCCAGCAGTAAAAAACCGGGGACAGGAGACCTCTACGAGCAGTACTTC. Its translation is CASSKKPGTGDLYEQYF.

A few counts support this clone. The chain has TRBV15 and TRBJ1-2; no clear D gene. The CDR3 is made up of 14 amino acids. Germline V gene sequence: CDR1 LNHNV, CDR2 YYDKDF (reference sequence). V lost 0 bases to trimming and J lost 2 bases, with 7 bases between them. The CDR3 nucleotides read TGTGCCACCAGCAGAGATCGGGGAAACTATGGCTACACCTTC. Translating it yields CATSRDRGNYGYTF.

This clone was counted between two and nine times. This chain links TRBV5-4 with TRBJ2-5; D tentatively fits TRBD1 or TRBD2 (5 bases each). The germline V and J ends were trimmed by 0 bases and 11 bases, with 14 bases remaining between them. The CDR3 totals 13 residues. Germline V gene lookup returns CDR1 SGHNT and CDR2 YYREEE (reference sequence). CDR3 protein: CASSLGRGREQYF. The CDR3 DNA follows: TGTGCCAGCAGCTTGGGTAGGGGAAGGGAGCAGTACTTC.

This clone was recorded a few times. The chain employs TRBV28 and TRBJ1-2, with 8 bases identical to TRBD1. CDR3 size: 15 residues. The germline gives CDR1 MDHEN, CDR2 SYDVKM. With 2 bases clipped from V and 8 bases from J, the junction kept 10 bases outside the gene matches. The CDR3 DNA follows: TGTGCCAGCAGTTTACTGGACAGGGACCGCGGAGGCTACACCTTC. It encodes CASSLLDRDRGGYTF.

This chain uses TRBV7-6 with TRBJ2-5; no definite D call. Germline-derived CDR1 and CDR2 are SGHVS and FNYEAQ. The V end lost 5 bases, the J end lost 2 bases, and 9 bases lay between the germline ends. This CDR3 is built from 13 residues. The CDR3 nucleotides read TGTGCCAGCAGCATCGGGCCGCAAGAGACCCAGTACTTC. Its translation is CASSIGPQETQYF.

V gene TRBV4-3 combines with J gene TRBJ2-5; D call uncertain. V was pared by 0 bases and J by 5 bases, with 10 bases between. The germline CDR1 and CDR2 sequences are LGHNA and YSLEER. CDR3 length equals 14 residues. The CDR3 sequence is CASSQDLGWETQYF. Written as DNA, the CDR3 is TGCGCCAGCAGCCAAGATCTCGGATGGGAGACCCAGTACTTC.

This clone has just a few counts. The chain recombines TRBV12-5 with TRBJ2-1; TRBD2 aligns across 13 bases. CDR3 size: 16 residues. CDR1 LGHNT and CDR2 FRNRAP come from the germline V gene. Trimming took 1 base from V and 4 from J; bases not matched to a gene: 1. The CDR3 loop is CASGLGGLAGYNEQFF. In DNA, the CDR3 is TGTGCTAGTGGTTTGGGGGGACTAGCGGGATACAATGAGCAGTTCTTC.

This clone was found many times. The same CDR3 can be traced to other DNA sequences in this sample. V and J are TRBV5-1 and TRBJ2-1; D is ambiguous. In germline, CDR1 is SGHRS, CDR2 YFSETQ. V was clipped by 2 bases and J by 3 bases, with 3 bases between them. The CDR3 consists of 12 residues. CDR3 coding DNA: TGCGCCAGCAGCTTTAACTACAATGAGCAGTTCTTC. The encoded protein is CASSFNYNEQFF.

V and J are TRBV29-1 and TRBJ1-6; D perhaps matches TRBD1 (6 bases). CDR1 is SQVTM, CDR2 ANQGSEA, per germline. This CDR3 comprises 13 residues. With 6 bases removed from V and 10 bases from J, the gap between germline ends came to 16 bases. The CDR3 DNA reads TGCAGCGTGGGGGGCCCCGACGGGTCACCCCTCCACTTT. Encoded protein: CSVGGPDGSPLHF.

CDR3 DNA: TGTGCCAGTAGTAGCGACGGACAGAAGGAGCAGTACTTC. Protein sequence: CASSSDGQKEQYF. J is TRBJ2-7 and V is TRBV19, with D possibly TRBD1 on 6 matching bases. The CDR3 length is 13 residues. Trimming removed 4 bases from V and 7 bases from J, with 14 bases in between. Germline V CDR1 and CDR2: LNHDA, SQIVND (reference sequence). Supplemented by reference TRBV19 and TRBJ2-7, the full variable domain reads DGGITQSPKYLFRKEGQNVTLSCEQNLNHDAMYWYRQDPGQGLRLIYYSQIVNDFQKGDIAEGYSVSREKKESFPLTVTSAQKNPTAFYLCASSSDGQKEQYFGPGTRLTVT.

This clone showed up just a few times. The J gene is TRBJ2-2, the V gene TRBV7-2; TRBD2 matches 11 bases. Trimming at V came to 7 bases and at J to 5 bases, leaving 12 bases not matched to a gene. This CDR3 region has 17 residues. In germline, CDR1 is SGHTA, CDR2 FQGNSA. The CDR3 DNA reads as TGTGCCAGCACCACTACGGCTAGACTAGCGGGAACCGGGGAGCTGTTTTTT. It is translated as CASTTTARLAGTGELFF. The complete variable domain, with remaining parts taken from reference TRBV7-2 and TRBJ2-2, reads GAGVSQSPSNKVTEKGKDVELRCDPISGHTALYWYRQSLGQGLEFLIYFQGNSAPDKSGLPSDRFSAERTGGSVSTLTIQRTQQEDSAVYLCASTTTARLAGTGELFFGEGSRLTVL.

The sample holds a few counts of this clone. This rearrangement joins TRBV12-2 to TRBJ1-6. TRBV12-2 is a known pseudogene. The CDR3 runs 14 residues. In nucleotides, the CDR3 is TGTGCAAGTCGGCCGGGACGGCTAAATTCACCCCTCCACTTT. Translated, it gives CASRPGRLNSPLHF.

The chain couples TRBV4-3 to TRBJ2-1; 8 nucleotides align to TRBD2. The CDR3 totals 15 residues. Looked up from germline, CDR1 is LGHNA and CDR2 is YSLEER. Unmatched junction bases numbered 8, after V lost 4 bases and J lost 6 bases. CDR3 protein: CASSRGSSGGNEQFF. The CDR3 coding sequence is TGCGCCAGCAGCCGCGGATCCAGCGGGGGCAATGAGCAGTTCTTC.

This clone came up a few times. The chain links TRBV15 to TRBJ2-5; D gene unclear. CDR1 is LNHNV and CDR2 is YYDKDF in the germline V gene (reference sequence). This CDR3 region has 13 residues. Trimming took 0 bases from V and 4 from J, leaving 6 bases between them. CDR3 sequence reads: CATSRDPGETQYF. CDR3 in DNA: TGTGCCACCAGCAGAGATCCTGGAGAGACCCAGTACTTC.

The chain links TRBV7-6 to TRBJ2-3; a possible D gene is TRBD2 (5 bases). V gave up 7 bases and J gave up 5 bases, with 10 bases separating them. This CDR3 spans 12 amino acids. CDR1 is SGHVS, CDR2 FNYEAQ, per germline. For the CDR3, the DNA is TGTGCCAGCACAACACGGGGAGATACGCAGTATTTT. This encodes CASTTRGDTQYF.

The V and J genes are TRBV9 and TRBJ2-6; 9 bases fit TRBD1. The trim removed 3 bases at V and 3 bases at J, leaving 7 bases unmatched. The CDR3 loop spans 17 amino acids. The germline V gene has CDR1 SGDLS and CDR2 YYNGEE. The CDR3 region is CASSARDRVFGANVLTF. The CDR3 region has the DNA TGTGCCAGCAGCGCCCGGGACAGGGTCTTTGGGGCCAACGTCCTGACTTTC.

This clone was observed at least ten times. The rearrangement joins TRBV14 to TRBJ2-7; D gene uncertain. The germline CDR1 and CDR2 sequences are SGHDN and FVKESK. The V end lost 2 bases, the J end lost 2 bases, and 7 bases lay between the germline ends. This CDR3 is built from 13 residues. The CDR3 coding sequence is TGTGCCAGCAGCCAAACGGTAACCTACGAGCAGTACTTC. This codes for CASSQTVTYEQYF.

CDR3 DNA sequence: TGTGCCAGCAGCTCAGCAACAGCCTCCTCTGGAAACACCATATATTTT. Amino acids: CASSSATASSGNTIYF. This chain links TRBV7-2 with TRBJ1-3; D is ambiguous. The CDR3 is 16 residues long. CDR1 and CDR2 (germline): SGHTA, FQGNSA. V gave up 4 bases and J gave up 0 bases, with 13 bases separating them.

The CDR3 nucleotides are TGTGCCAGCAGTGGTCGGCGGGGGATCACAGATACGCAGTATTTT. Translation: CASSGRRGITDTQYF. V gene TRBV2 combines with J gene TRBJ2-3, with 7 positions matching TRBD2. This CDR3 comprises 15 residues. Looked up from germline, CDR1 is SNHLY and CDR2 is FYNNEI. Losses at the gene ends were 4 bases for V and 2 bases for J; bases not matched to a gene: 6. The full variable domain, its missing parts supplied by reference TRBV2 and TRBJ2-3, is EPEVTQTPSHQVTQMGQEVILRCVPISNHLYFYWYRQILGQKVEFLVSFYNNEISEKSEIFDDQFSVERPDGSNFTLKIRSTKLEDSAMYFCASSGRRGITDTQYFGPGTRLTVL.

This chain uses TRBV29-1 with TRBJ2-5, with TRBD1 matching over 7 bases. Matching the DNA end better, TRBJ2-7 makes the J call doubtful. CDR3 length equals 11 residues. CDR1 and CDR2 from the germline V gene are SQVTM and ANQGSEA. In DNA form, the CDR3 reads TGCAGCGTCGGACAGGCAGACGAGCAGTACTTC. Translated, it gives CSVGQADEQYF.

The V call is TRBV4-3, the J call TRBJ1-2; D remains ambiguous. The CDR3 spans 13 residues. Germline V gives CDR1 LGHNA, CDR2 YSLEER. Trimming cost V 1 base and J 5 bases, with 8 bases left between them. CDR3 protein: CASSQVGLYGYTF. The CDR3 DNA sequence: TGCGCCAGCAGCCAAGTTGGCTTGTATGGCTACACCTTC.